The clone carrying this TCR beta chain occurred many times. The antigen is undetermined. Not a single patient had been given any form of treatment at any point before undergoing thyroid surgery. These data are taken from a study of metastatic and nonmetastatic thyroid tumors. Turning to the study itself: Repertoire data that came from the blood and tumor or nodule tissue of malignant and benign thyroid patients were compared. General study findings and limits: Patients with malignant thyroid tumors reportedly had significantly higher TCR beta diversity than those with benign nodules, in blood and tumor.

Study processing details: What underpinned the distant-metastasis classifier for papillary thyroid cancer was the set of CDR3 differences across clinicopathological groups. TCRdb re-analyzed the PCR reads through MiXCR. The V and J calls and clone size come from TCRdb's table, not from the authors' own analysis. This sample has over 30,000 clones; about 20% occur once, and the top ten carry approximately 14%. The sequencing input was tumor tissue. The sequence derives from a female donor with papillary thyroid cancer or a benign thyroid nodule (not recorded which). Some clones in this sample may be carry-over from other donors' samples.

CDR3 in amino acids: CSASQQRPQHF. The CDR3 region has the DNA TGCAGTGCTTCGCAACAACGGCCCCAGCATTTT. The genes are TRBV20-1 and TRBJ1-5, with unresolved D. V lost 5 bases and J lost 9, with 11 bases in between. Germline assignment: CDR1 DFQATT and CDR2 SNEGSKA (reference sequence). CDR3 size: 11 residues.